The 25 T cell receptor beta chains listed next were all sequenced from one sample in a study of CD8 T cells in Susac syndrome. An input of about 0.5 to 1 ug of RNA was subjected to reverse transcription using random hexamers. TCRdb independently ran MiXCR on the immunoSEQ multiplex PCR reads; one entry per CDR3 protein. The table lists 170,000 or so distinct CDR3 sequences, 94% of them singletons. The specimen was CD4+ T cells from PBMCs. These receptors originate from a human donor with Susac syndrome.

V and J are TRBV14 and TRBJ2-3; D remains ambiguous. This CDR3 contains 12 residues. Germline V gene data show CDR1 as SGHDN and CDR2 as FVKESK. The ends were cut back, 9 bases at V and 0 bases at J, with 7 bases in the middle. CDR3 sequence: CASSWSTDTQYF. CDR3 sequence (DNA): TGTGCCAGTTCATGGAGCACAGATACGCAGTATTTT.

The chain combines TRBV6-6 with TRBJ1-1; 8 nucleotides agree with TRBD1. The J segment lost 3 bases and the V segment lost 7 bases, leaving 4 bases of the junction unmatched. The V gene's germline CDR1 is MNHNY and CDR2 SVGAGI (reference sequence). The CDR3 loop spans 13 amino acids. The CDR3 loop reads CASTATGDTEAFF. The CDR3 DNA reads TGTGCCAGCACCGCGACAGGGGACACTGAAGCTTTCTTT.

This chain connects TRBV20-1 to TRBJ2-1; the D is unclear. CDR3 length: 11 amino acids. The germline V and J ends were trimmed by 1 base and 9 bases, with 7 bases remaining between them. The V gene's germline CDR1 is DFQATT and CDR2 SNEGSKA (reference sequence). CDR3 sequence (DNA): TGCAGTGCTAGAGCAGGACCTGAGCAGTTCTTC. Translated: CSARAGPEQFF.

The V call is TRBV9, the J call TRBJ1-6; unclear D gene. V was clipped by 3 bases and J by 6 bases, with 13 bases between them. This CDR3 region has 15 residues. CDR1 and CDR2 from the germline V gene are SGDLS and YYNGEE. CDR3 region: CASSGRRELNSPLHF. The CDR3 DNA reads TGTGCCAGCAGCGGACGAAGGGAGCTTAATTCACCCCTCCACTTT. Filled out from reference TRBV9 and TRBJ1-6, the complete variable domain reads DSGVTQTPKHLITATGQRVTLRCSPRSGDLSVYWYQQSLDQGLQFLIQYYNGEERAKGNILERFSAQQFPDLHSELNLSSLELGDSALYFCASSGRRELNSPLHFGNGTRLTVT.

The count of this clonotype is one. CDR3 DNA sequence: TGTGCCAGTAGACGTAAGACAGGGGAGAATGGCTACACCTTC. Translating it yields CASRRKTGENGYTF. V and J are TRBV19 and TRBJ1-2; the match to TRBD1 covers 8 bases. The germline CDR1 and CDR2 sequences are LNHDA and SQIVND (reference sequence). The CDR3 is made up of 14 amino acids. The V gene end was trimmed by 6 bases and the J gene end by 6 bases; junction bases not matched to a gene: 9.

This chain joins TRBV30 and TRBJ2-1; maybe TRBD2 (5 bases). V lost 3 bases to trimming and J lost 9 bases, with 9 bases between them. CDR3 length: 11 residues. From germline, CDR1 is GTSNPN and CDR2 SVGIG (reference sequence). CDR3 sequence reads: CAWRAEGEQFF. For the CDR3, the DNA is TGTGCCTGGAGGGCTGAGGGTGAGCAGTTCTTC.

J is TRBJ1-6 and V is TRBV7-9; D is undetermined. Trimming removed 4 bases at V and 12 bases at J, with 10 bases between. Germline values: CDR1 SEHNR, CDR2 FQNEAQ (reference sequence). The CDR3 has 12 amino acids. Here the CDR3 reads CASSSLRGPLHF. In nucleotides, the CDR3 is TGTGCCAGCAGCTCCCTCCGAGGACCCCTCCACTTT.

The chain has TRBV6-2 or TRBV6-3 and TRBJ2-7; D is unresolved. CDR1 MNHEY and CDR2 SVGEGT come from the germline V gene. Trimming left V 6 bases short and J 0 bases short, with 21 bases between. The CDR3 consists of 17 residues. In DNA, the CDR3 is TGTGCCAGCAGCACCTCCCCCACTGGTATCAGCTCCTACGAGCAGTACTTC. It yields the protein CASSTSPTGISSYEQYF.

The rearrangement joins TRBV14 to TRBJ1-6; no definite D call. Germline values: CDR1 SGHDN, CDR2 FVKESK. This CDR3 has 14 amino acids. Between the trimmed V and J ends, which lost 1 base and 7 bases, there was a span of 8 bases. CDR3 DNA: TGTGCCAGCAGCCAAGCCGACCGCAATTCACCCCTCCACTTT. Translation: CASSQADRNSPLHF.

This clonotype has just a few counts. The chain's CDR3 is CASSPQGVYEQYF. DNA of the CDR3: TGTGCCAGCTCACCCCAAGGAGTCTACGAGCAGTACTTC. The chain carries TRBV18 and TRBJ2-7; D ambiguous. Germline V gene lookup returns CDR1 KGHSH and CDR2 LQKENI. Trimming pared 3 bases from V and 3 bases from J, leaving 9 bases between. The length of the CDR3 is 13 residues. Variable domain in full (rest from reference TRBV18 and TRBJ2-7): NAGVMQNPRHLVRRRGQEARLRCSPMKGHSHVYWYRQLPEEGLKFMVYLQKENIIDESGMPKERFSAEFPKEGPSILRIQQVVRGDSAAYFCASSPQGVYEQYFGPGTRLTVT.

The count of this clonotype is one. The chain carries TRBV4-1 and TRBJ1-5; D ambiguous. This CDR3 spans 13 amino acids. Germline assignment: CDR1 MGHRA and CDR2 YSYEKL. The V end was cut by 7 bases, the J end by 4 bases, with 11 bases between. The CDR3 region is CASTTHGNQPQHF. CDR3 DNA: TGCGCCAGCACCACACACGGGAATCAGCCCCAGCATTTT.

The genes are TRBV6-2 or TRBV6-3 and TRBJ2-7; weak D call: TRBD2 (6 bases). Trimming removed 6 bases from V and 5 bases from J, with 23 bases in between. Germline V gives CDR1 MNHEY, CDR2 SVGEGT. The CDR3 totals 16 residues. CDR3 nucleotides: TGTGCCAGCAGCTGGTTGGAGGGAGGCCGTCGGGACGAGCAGTACTTC. It yields the protein CASSWLEGGRRDEQYF.

The V and J genes are TRBV29-1 and TRBJ1-1; 9 nucleotides line up with TRBD1. This CDR3 comprises 13 residues. Germline CDR1 is SQVTM and CDR2 is ANQGSEA. Trimming at V came to 7 bases and at J to 1 base, leaving 4 bases not matched to a gene. CDR3 loop: CSAGDRENTEAFF. CDR3 in DNA: TGCAGCGCGGGGGACAGGGAGAACACTGAAGCTTTCTTT.

The V and J genes are TRBV7-2 and TRBJ2-7; D remains ambiguous. V was trimmed by 3 bases and J by 3 bases, leaving 6 bases between them. This CDR3 contains 12 residues. Germline-derived CDR1 and CDR2 are SGHTA and FQGNSA. CDR3 DNA sequence: TGTGCCAGCAGCTTGACCTTCTACGAGCAGTACTTC. This codes for CASSLTFYEQYF.

Turning to this clonotype: The junction departs from the called germline gene at one end, perhaps through a read error. The chain uses TRBV20-1 and TRBJ2-3, with 8 positions matching TRBD2. CDR3 length: 16 residues. The germline CDR1 and CDR2 sequences are DFQATT and SNEGSKA (reference sequence). The CDR3 nucleotides are TGCAGTGCCAGAGGCCCGACGGGGGGGCACCCAGATACGCAGTATTTT. It codes for CSARGPTGGHPDTQYF.

The genes are TRBV20-1 and TRBJ2-1; D unresolved. CDR1 and CDR2 from the germline V gene are DFQATT and SNEGSKA (reference sequence). The CDR3 is 11 residues long. Trimming took 0 bases from V and 10 from J, leaving 7 bases between them. Here the CDR3 reads CSARDRREQFF. CDR3 DNA sequence: TGCAGTGCTAGAGACCGACGGGAGCAGTTCTTC.

The chain employs TRBV18 and TRBJ2-1, with 12 positions matching TRBD2. With V trimmed by 3 bases and J by 10 bases, 7 bases remained unmatched. The CDR3 totals 15 residues. Germline V gene sequence: CDR1 KGHSH, CDR2 LQKENI. CDR3 sequence (DNA): TGTGCCAGCTCACCCATACTAGCGGGGGGTAAGGAGCAGTTCTTC. Protein: CASSPILAGGKEQFF. The full variable domain, its missing parts supplied by reference TRBV18 and TRBJ2-1, is NAGVMQNPRHLVRRRGQEARLRCSPMKGHSHVYWYRQLPEEGLKFMVYLQKENIIDESGMPKERFSAEFPKEGPSILRIQQVVRGDSAAYFCASSPILAGGKEQFFGPGTRLTVL.

V and J are TRBV3-1 and TRBJ2-1; D call uncertain. V was clipped by 4 bases and J by 7 bases, with 14 bases between them. Germline V gene data show CDR1 as LGHDT and CDR2 as YNNKEL (reference sequence). CDR3 length: 14 amino acids. In DNA form, the CDR3 reads TGTGCCAGCAGCCCCCCAGCGTCTCGGAATGAGCAGTTCTTC. The encoded protein is CASSPPASRNEQFF.

V and J are TRBV7-2 and TRBJ1-6; D uncertain. V lost 2 bases, J lost 5 bases, and 7 bases lay in between. The CDR3 spans 14 residues. Germline V lookup: CDR1 SGHTA, CDR2 FQGNSA. CDR3 loop: CASSLSRHNSPLHF. The CDR3 DNA sequence: TGTGCCAGCAGCTTATCCCGACATAATTCACCCCTCCACTTT.

V and J are TRBV5-1 and TRBJ2-5, with TRBD1 matching 8 bases. V dropped 4 bases and J dropped 1; count of bases not matched to a gene: 6. CDR3 size: 15 residues. CDR1 and CDR2 (germline): SGHRS, YFSETQ. As DNA, the CDR3 is TGCGCCAGCAGCAACTACGGGACAGGCCAAGAGACCCAGTACTTC. This encodes CASSNYGTGQETQYF.

This chain links TRBV29-1 with TRBJ1-4, with unresolved D. The CDR3 covers 12 residues. The germline V gene has CDR1 SQVTM and CDR2 ANQGSEA. With 4 bases removed from V and 4 bases from J, the gap between germline ends came to 7 bases. In nucleotides, the CDR3 is TGCAGCGTTGGAGGGTATAATGAAAAACTGTTTTTT. Translation gives CSVGGYNEKLFF.

The V gene is TRBV5-1, the J gene TRBJ1-2; weak D call: TRBD1 (6 bases). In germline, CDR1 is SGHRS, CDR2 YFSETQ. Trimming stripped 1 base from V and 8 bases from J, with 12 bases between. CDR3 length: 13 residues. CDR3 region: CASSLNRVEGYTF. CDR3 sequence (DNA): TGCGCCAGCAGCTTGAACAGGGTGGAGGGCTACACCTTC.

This clonotype was seen a single time. The rearrangement links TRBV12-3 or TRBV12-4 to TRBJ1-1; no clear D. This CDR3 region has 11 residues. V lost 3 bases and J lost 8, with 7 bases in between. Here the CDR3 DNA reads TGTGCCAGCAGTTTTAAGGGCGAAGCTTTCTTT. Its translation is CASSFKGEAFF.

This clonotype was found once. The V call is TRBV19, the J call TRBJ1-6, with TRBD1 identical over 9 bases. From germline, CDR1 is LNHDA and CDR2 SQIVND (reference sequence). V lost 3 bases, J lost 5 bases, and 5 bases stayed unmatched. This CDR3 has 16 amino acids. The CDR3 nucleotides are TGTGCCAGTAGTATCAACGGACAGGGGAATAATTCACCCCTCCACTTT. It translates to CASSINGQGNNSPLHF.

J is TRBJ2-1 and V is TRBV6-6, with 9 bases that match TRBD1. Germline CDR1 and CDR2: MNHNY and SVGAGI (reference sequence). This CDR3 region has 14 residues. V shed 5 bases and J 8 bases; nucleotides not matched to a gene: 7. In DNA form, the CDR3 reads TGTGCCAGCAGTCGACCGGGACAGGGTTATGAGCAGTTCTTC. Translation: CASSRPGQGYEQFF.